The T cell receptor (beta chain) under discussion was sequenced for a study of cytomegalovirus exposure and HLA in healthy donors. The PCR ran on 60 Vbeta and 13 Jbeta primers. The table came from immunoSEQ multiplex PCR; TCRdb's copy has only in-frame clones and leaves some out. The data contain 120,000 to 150,000 clones, around 80% of them singletons. CDR1 is MNHEY and CDR2 is SMNVEV in the germline V gene (reference sequence). Trimming at V came to 5 bases and at J to 3 bases, leaving 14 bases not matched to a gene. This CDR3 is built from 18 residues. The rearrangement links TRBV27 to TRBJ2-1; TRBD2 matches at 9 bases. This TCR derives from a young man in good health and CMV-seropositive. The sample was PBMCs. The CDR3 reads CASSPRVAGVGGYNEQFF. The CDR3 coding sequence is TGTGCCAGCAGTCCCAGGGTAGCGGGAGTGGGAGGCTACAATGAGCAGTTCTTC.